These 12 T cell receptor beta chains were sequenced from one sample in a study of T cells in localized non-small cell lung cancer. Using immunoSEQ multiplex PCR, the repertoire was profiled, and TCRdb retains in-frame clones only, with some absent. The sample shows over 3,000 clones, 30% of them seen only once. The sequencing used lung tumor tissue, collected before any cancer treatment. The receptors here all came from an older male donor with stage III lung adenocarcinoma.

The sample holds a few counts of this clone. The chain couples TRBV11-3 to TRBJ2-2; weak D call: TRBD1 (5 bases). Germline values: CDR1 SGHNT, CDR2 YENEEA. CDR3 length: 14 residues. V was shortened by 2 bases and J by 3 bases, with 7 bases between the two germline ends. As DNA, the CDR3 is TGTGCCAGCAGCTTAACCAGGGACACCGGGGAGCTGTTTTTT. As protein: CASSLTRDTGELFF.

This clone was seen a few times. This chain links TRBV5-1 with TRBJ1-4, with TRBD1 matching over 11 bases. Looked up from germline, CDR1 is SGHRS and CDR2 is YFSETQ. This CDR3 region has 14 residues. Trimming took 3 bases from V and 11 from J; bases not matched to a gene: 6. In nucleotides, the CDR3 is TGCGCCAGCAGCTCAGGACAGGGGGCGGACAAACTGTTTTTT. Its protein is CASSSGQGADKLFF.

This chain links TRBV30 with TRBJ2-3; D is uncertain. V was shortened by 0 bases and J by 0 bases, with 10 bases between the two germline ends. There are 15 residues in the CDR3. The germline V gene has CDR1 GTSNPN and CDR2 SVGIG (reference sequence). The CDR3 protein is CAWSVENVSTDTQYF. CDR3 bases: TGTGCCTGGAGTGTCGAGAACGTTAGCACAGATACGCAGTATTTT.

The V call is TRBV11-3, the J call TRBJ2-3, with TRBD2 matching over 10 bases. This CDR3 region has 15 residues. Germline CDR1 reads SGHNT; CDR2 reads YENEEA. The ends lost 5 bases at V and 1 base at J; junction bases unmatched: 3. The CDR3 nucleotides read TGTGCCAGCAGCCGGCTAGCGGGGGGCACAGATACGCAGTATTTT. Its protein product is CASSRLAGGTDTQYF. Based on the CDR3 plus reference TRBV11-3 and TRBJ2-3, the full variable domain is EAGVVQSPRYKIIEKKQPVAFWCNPISGHNTLYWYLQNLGQGPELLIRYENEEAVDDSQLPKDRFSAERLKGVDSTLKIQPAELGDSAVYLCASSRLAGGTDTQYFGPGTRLTVL.

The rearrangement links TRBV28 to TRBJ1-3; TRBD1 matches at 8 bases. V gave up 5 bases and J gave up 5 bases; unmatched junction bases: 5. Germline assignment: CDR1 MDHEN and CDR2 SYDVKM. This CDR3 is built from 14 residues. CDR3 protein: CASSGQGERNTIYF. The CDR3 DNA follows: TGTGCCAGCAGTGGACAGGGTGAAAGAAACACCATATATTTT.

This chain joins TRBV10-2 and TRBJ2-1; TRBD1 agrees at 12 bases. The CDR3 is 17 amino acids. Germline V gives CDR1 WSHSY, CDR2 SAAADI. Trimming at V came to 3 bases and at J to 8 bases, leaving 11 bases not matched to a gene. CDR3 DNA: TGCGCCAGCAGTGATTTGCCGGGACAGGGGGCTCTCGATGAGCAGTTCTTC. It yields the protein CASSDLPGQGALDEQFF.

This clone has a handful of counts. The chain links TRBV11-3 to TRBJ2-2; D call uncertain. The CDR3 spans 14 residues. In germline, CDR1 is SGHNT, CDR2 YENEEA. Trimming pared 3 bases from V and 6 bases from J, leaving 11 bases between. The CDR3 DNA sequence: TGTGCCAGCAGCTTTTTTGTGGTGTCCGGGGAGCTGTTTTTT. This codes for CASSFFVVSGELFF.

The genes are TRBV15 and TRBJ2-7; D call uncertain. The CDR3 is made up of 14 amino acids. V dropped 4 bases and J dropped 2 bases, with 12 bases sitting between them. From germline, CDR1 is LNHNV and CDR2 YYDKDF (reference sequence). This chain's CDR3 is CATSTGSGPYEQYF. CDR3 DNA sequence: TGTGCCACCAGCACAGGATCCGGGCCCTACGAGCAGTACTTC.

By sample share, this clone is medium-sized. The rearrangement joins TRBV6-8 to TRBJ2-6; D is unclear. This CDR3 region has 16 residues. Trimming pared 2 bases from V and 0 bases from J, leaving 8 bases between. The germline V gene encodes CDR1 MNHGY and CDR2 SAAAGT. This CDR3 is CASSYRVRSGANVLTF. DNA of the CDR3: TGTGCCAGCAGTTACCGGGTCCGCTCTGGGGCCAACGTCCTGACTTTC.

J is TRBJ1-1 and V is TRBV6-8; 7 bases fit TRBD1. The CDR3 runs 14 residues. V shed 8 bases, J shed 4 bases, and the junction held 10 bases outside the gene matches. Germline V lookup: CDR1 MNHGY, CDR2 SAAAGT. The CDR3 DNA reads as TGTGCCAGCGCCCGACAGGGAGGAACCACTGAAGCTTTCTTT. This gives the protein CASARQGGTTEAFF.

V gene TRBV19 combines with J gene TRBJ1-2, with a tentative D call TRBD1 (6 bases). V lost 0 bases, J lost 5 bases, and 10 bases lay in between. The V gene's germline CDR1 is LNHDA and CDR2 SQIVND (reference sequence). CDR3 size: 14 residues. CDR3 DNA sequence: TGTGCCAGTAGTATAGAAGAAGGGGGTTATGGCTACACCTTC. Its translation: CASSIEEGGYGYTF.

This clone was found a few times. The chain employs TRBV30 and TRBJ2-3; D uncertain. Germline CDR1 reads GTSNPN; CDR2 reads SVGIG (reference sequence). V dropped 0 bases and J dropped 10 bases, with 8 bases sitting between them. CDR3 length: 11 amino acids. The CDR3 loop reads CAWSVDRAQYF. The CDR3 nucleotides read TGTGCCTGGAGTGTTGATCGGGCGCAGTATTTT.